This TCR beta chain is drawn from a study of blood T cell repertoires in COVID-19. The overall study: Whether acute or convalescent, the COVID-19 samples came from the United States, Italy and Spain.

Self-reported history from a screening survey and questionnaire set each donor's cohort. Two consecutive negative NP/OP PCR tests, clearance, or resolved symptoms defined Cohort 3 recovery. This clone was seen a single time. CDR3 length: 16 residues. The junction had 5 bases not matched to a gene; V was cut back by 4 bases and J by 1 base. Germline V gene sequence: CDR1 LGHDT, CDR2 YNNKEL (reference sequence). The authors' processing: Amplification with reference gene primers provided the estimates of nucleated cell counts. Sequencing was performed with immunoSEQ multiplex PCR; in TCRdb, only in-frame clones are kept and a portion is missing. The D gene and trimming were derived from the DNA, and the V and J assignments and clone size from that table. The sample records roughly 330,000 clones, over 75% being singletons.

The rearrangement uses TRBV3-1 (or the pseudogene TRBV3-2) and TRBJ2-1; TRBD2 aligns across 9 bases. Source material: PBMCs or T cells enriched from blood (not recorded which). This sequence was found in a woman under 40 who had recovered from COVID-19. For the CDR3, the DNA is TGTGCCAGCAGCCCACGACTAGCGGTGTCCTACAATGAGCAGTTCTTC. Amino acid sequence: CASSPRLAVSYNEQFF.